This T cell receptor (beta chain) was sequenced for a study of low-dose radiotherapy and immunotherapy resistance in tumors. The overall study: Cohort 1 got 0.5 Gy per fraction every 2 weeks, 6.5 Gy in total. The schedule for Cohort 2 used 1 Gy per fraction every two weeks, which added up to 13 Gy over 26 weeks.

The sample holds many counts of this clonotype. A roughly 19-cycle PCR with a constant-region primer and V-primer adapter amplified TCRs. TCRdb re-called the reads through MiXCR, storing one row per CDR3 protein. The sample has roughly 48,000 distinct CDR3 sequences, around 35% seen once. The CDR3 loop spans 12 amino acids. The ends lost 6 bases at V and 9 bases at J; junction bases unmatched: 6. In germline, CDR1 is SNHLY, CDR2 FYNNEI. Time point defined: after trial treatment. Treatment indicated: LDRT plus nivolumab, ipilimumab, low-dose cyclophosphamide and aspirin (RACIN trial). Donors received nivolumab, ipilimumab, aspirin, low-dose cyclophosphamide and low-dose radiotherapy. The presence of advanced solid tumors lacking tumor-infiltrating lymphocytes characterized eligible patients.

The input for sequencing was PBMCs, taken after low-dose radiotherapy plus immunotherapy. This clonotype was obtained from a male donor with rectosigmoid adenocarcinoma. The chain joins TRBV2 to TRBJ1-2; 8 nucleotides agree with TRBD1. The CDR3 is CASRTTGERYTF. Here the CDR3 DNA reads TGTGCCAGCAGGACGACAGGGGAACGCTACACCTTC.